Listed below are T cell receptor beta chains from one sample, sequenced in a study of CXCR3-negative and CXCR3-positive naive CD8 T cells. TCRdb reprocessed the 5' RACE reads, keeping one entry per CDR3 protein, no DNA. The sample table includes about 41,000 distinct CDR3 sequences. The source material was naive CXCR3- CD8+ T cells from blood. These receptors were obtained from a human donor in good health. Some clones in this sample may be carry-over from other donors' samples. The CDR3 runs from the conserved cysteine through the conserved F or W. Each record gives: clone size, V gene, J gene, CDR3 protein. Rows give clone size only sometimes, using once, few, many, or a class for an expanded clone.

abundance: -
v_gene: TRBV29-1
j_gene: TRBJ1-4
CDR3aa: CSVEGTATTNEKLFF

abundance: -
v_gene: TRBV27
j_gene: TRBJ2-7
CDR3aa: CASSFGSRAYEQYF

abundance: -
v_gene: TRBV4-3
j_gene: TRBJ2-1
CDR3aa: CASSQSHTSLSLNEQFF

abundance: -
v_gene: TRBV4-1
j_gene: TRBJ2-7
CDR3aa: CASGQGGLAATYEQYF

abundance: -
v_gene: TRBV7-8
j_gene: TRBJ2-3
CDR3aa: CASSLALILGGGTDTQYF

abundance: -
v_gene: TRBV23-1
j_gene: TRBJ2-7
CDR3aa: CAPHRQRSYEQYF

abundance: -
v_gene: TRBV7-3
j_gene: TRBJ2-7
CDR3aa: CASSRTSGGSYEQYF

abundance: -
v_gene: TRBV4-3
j_gene: TRBJ1-2
CDR3aa: CASSQDRGTGSGYTF

abundance: -
v_gene: TRBV24-1
j_gene: TRBJ1-2
CDR3aa: CATSDFRDRDYGYTF

abundance: -
v_gene: TRBV4-1
j_gene: TRBJ2-5
CDR3aa: CASSQDMGRKETQYF

abundance: -
v_gene: TRBV6-2/TRBV6-3
j_gene: TRBJ2-1
CDR3aa: CASIQPGNEQFF

abundance: -
v_gene: TRBV7-9
j_gene: TRBJ1-6
CDR3aa: CASSLAGQGNNSPLHF

abundance: -
v_gene: TRBV5-1
j_gene: TRBJ2-7
CDR3aa: CASSPKQGFHEQYF

abundance: -
v_gene: TRBV4-3
j_gene: TRBJ2-7
CDR3aa: CASSRGLAGSSYEQYF

abundance: -
v_gene: TRBV28
j_gene: TRBJ2-7
CDR3aa: CASGGGPSAEQYF

abundance: -
v_gene: TRBV7-2
j_gene: TRBJ2-7
CDR3aa: CASSPSGGVYSYEQYF

abundance: -
v_gene: TRBV28
j_gene: TRBJ1-2
CDR3aa: CASRPDTGYGYTF

abundance: -
v_gene: TRBV12-3/TRBV12-4
j_gene: TRBJ1-3
CDR3aa: CASSRTGDGGNTIYF

abundance: -
v_gene: TRBV28
j_gene: TRBJ1-4
CDR3aa: CASSLSLPKPVYGQDEKLFF

abundance: -
v_gene: TRBV7-9
j_gene: TRBJ2-5
CDR3aa: CASSLAQRFGETQYF

abundance: -
v_gene: TRBV6-2/TRBV6-3
j_gene: TRBJ2-5
CDR3aa: CASRLQEYQETQYF

abundance: -
v_gene: TRBV7-7
j_gene: TRBJ2-5
CDR3aa: CASSRGEQETQYF

abundance: -
v_gene: TRBV28
j_gene: TRBJ2-2
CDR3aa: CASSSAGERTALNTGELFF

abundance: -
v_gene: TRBV29-1
j_gene: TRBJ2-7
CDR3aa: CSVGSSYEQYF

abundance: -
v_gene: TRBV29-1
j_gene: TRBJ2-2
CDR3aa: CSVVGTTGELFF

abundance: -
v_gene: TRBV10-3
j_gene: TRBJ1-1
CDR3aa: CAIREQVTVDTEAFF

abundance: -
v_gene: TRBV29-1
j_gene: TRBJ2-7
CDR3aa: CSVEVGGSESYEQYF

abundance: medium-sized
v_gene: TRBV7-9
j_gene: TRBJ2-1
CDR3aa: CASSLPLAGGYNEQFF

abundance: -
v_gene: TRBV18
j_gene: TRBJ1-1
CDR3aa: CASSPKYRDRNTEAFF

abundance: -
v_gene: TRBV20-1
j_gene: TRBJ2-7
CDR3aa: CSARPPTGFYEQYF

abundance: -
v_gene: TRBV6-5
j_gene: TRBJ2-7
CDR3aa: CASSYGATYEQYF

abundance: -
v_gene: TRBV7-2
j_gene: TRBJ2-6
CDR3aa: CASSPYPLQGSGANVLTF

abundance: -
v_gene: TRBV7-3
j_gene: TRBJ2-1
CDR3aa: CASSLTGLAGDYEQFF

abundance: -
v_gene: TRBV13
j_gene: TRBJ2-1
CDR3aa: CASSSQGPRNNEQFF

abundance: -
v_gene: TRBV5-1
j_gene: TRBJ1-1
CDR3aa: CASSSGQEAFF

abundance: -
v_gene: TRBV12-3/TRBV12-4
j_gene: TRBJ2-2
CDR3aa: CASSPFAGELFF

abundance: -
v_gene: TRBV29-1
j_gene: TRBJ2-7
CDR3aa: CSVREGTSYEQYF

abundance: -
v_gene: TRBV27
j_gene: TRBJ1-6
CDR3aa: CASSRRQGNSPLHF

abundance: -
v_gene: TRBV3-1
j_gene: TRBJ2-7
CDR3aa: CASSHNGGTLSEQYF

abundance: -
v_gene: TRBV7-9
j_gene: TRBJ2-2
CDR3aa: CASSPPSVTEVANTGELFF

abundance: -
v_gene: TRBV7-2
j_gene: TRBJ2-1
CDR3aa: CASSYGTNEQFF

abundance: -
v_gene: TRBV7-3
j_gene: TRBJ2-1
CDR3aa: CASSSSPGEEQFF

abundance: -
v_gene: TRBV9
j_gene: TRBJ2-1
CDR3aa: CASSGDRGHEQFF

abundance: -
v_gene: TRBV29-1
j_gene: TRBJ2-7
CDR3aa: CSVVREAGRGADYEQYF

abundance: -
v_gene: TRBV18
j_gene: TRBJ2-7
CDR3aa: CASSPRGAPDEQYF

abundance: -
v_gene: TRBV29-1
j_gene: TRBJ2-7
CDR3aa: CSAIQGGYEQYF

abundance: -
v_gene: TRBV4-1
j_gene: TRBJ2-7
CDR3aa: CASSQVRGYEQYF

abundance: -
v_gene: TRBV14
j_gene: TRBJ1-1
CDR3aa: CASSHQGMNTEAFF

abundance: -
v_gene: TRBV7-9
j_gene: TRBJ2-1
CDR3aa: CASSPSGGPNNEQFF

abundance: -
v_gene: TRBV7-2
j_gene: TRBJ2-7
CDR3aa: CASSPLIQGHEQYF

abundance: -
v_gene: TRBV20-1
j_gene: TRBJ2-7
CDR3aa: CSGDEDRGGEQYF

abundance: -
v_gene: TRBV4-3
j_gene: TRBJ1-2
CDR3aa: CASSQPTDGFYGYTF

abundance: -
v_gene: TRBV20-1
j_gene: TRBJ2-7
CDR3aa: CSASPRRLAGESYEQYF

abundance: -
v_gene: TRBV29-1
j_gene: TRBJ2-7
CDR3aa: CSVLSFSYEQYF

abundance: -
v_gene: TRBV29-1
j_gene: TRBJ2-1
CDR3aa: CSVASDSHEQFF

abundance: -
v_gene: TRBV6-5
j_gene: TRBJ2-7
CDR3aa: CASSYSGTAFYEQYF

abundance: medium-sized
v_gene: TRBV4-3
j_gene: TRBJ2-1
CDR3aa: CASSQEGVASPYNEQFF

abundance: medium-sized
v_gene: TRBV7-3
j_gene: TRBJ1-1
CDR3aa: CASSLGGVNAEAFF